Listed below are T cell receptor beta chains from one sample, sequenced in a study of blood T cells in healthy people across ages. Each CDR3 protein gets one entry after TCRdb re-called the 5' RACE reads with MiXCR. This table holds over a million distinct CDR3 sequences, roughly 59% found once. The sequencing input was blood. Receptor source: a man between 18 and 29 years old in good health. Both conserved end residues are part of each CDR3. A D gene is named only where the DNA matches it firmly. The size of a clone is reported for some rows only, either as once, few or many, or as a class for expanded clones.

clone_size,d_call,v_call,j_call,cdr3_nt,cdr3_aa
few,NA,TRBV4-3,TRBJ2-6,TGCGCCAGCAGCCAATTTCCGACAGAAATGGCCAACGTCCTGACTTTC,CASSQFPTEMANVLTF
NA,NA,TRBV13,TRBJ1-2,TGTGCCATCCCCCGGACGGACTATGGCTACACCTTC,CAIPRTDYGYTF
once,NA,TRBV6-2/TRBV6-3,TRBJ2-1,TGTGCCAGCAGTTACTCTCTAGAGGGACGGTCGGGTAATGAGCAGTTCTTC,CASSYSLEGRSGNEQFF
once,NA,TRBV7-8,TRBJ2-1,TGTGCCAGCAGCCCAGACGAAGCGGCCATTTACAATGAGCAGTTCTTC,CASSPDEAAIYNEQFF
NA,TRBD2,TRBV29-1,TRBJ2-3,TGCAGCGGGGGTGGACTAGCGGGATCTTCTAGCACAGATACGCAGTATTTT,CSGGGLAGSSSTDTQYF
few,NA,TRBV12-5,TRBJ2-7,TGTGCTAGTGGTTTGGTACAGGCATACGAGCAGTACTTC,CASGLVQAYEQYF
NA,NA,TRBV20-1,TRBJ1-5,TGCAGTGCGAGGGGACAACCGGGCCTTAGCAATCAGCCCCAGCATTTT,CSARGQPGLSNQPQHF
few,TRBD1,TRBV11-2,TRBJ2-7,TGTGCCAGCAGCTGGGGGACAGTTTACGAGCAGTACTTC,CASSWGTVYEQYF
NA,NA,TRBV21-1,TRBJ2-3,TGTGCCAGCAGCGGAGACTCGGGGGGCCCCTACCTCACAGATACGCAGTATTTT,CASSGDSGGPYLTDTQYF
few,NA,TRBV12-3/TRBV12-4,TRBJ1-2,TGTGCCAGCAGTTGGATATATGGGGAGAACTTTAACTATGGCTACACCTTC,CASSWIYGENFNYGYTF
NA,NA,TRBV5-4,TRBJ2-1,TGTGCCAGCAGCCCAAAGGACAGTTACAATGAGCAGTTCTTC,CASSPKDSYNEQFF
NA,TRBD1,TRBV20-1,TRBJ1-5,TGCAGTGCTAGAGGGGAACAGGGGCAACCCCAGCATTTT,CSARGEQGQPQHF
once,NA,TRBV12-3/TRBV12-4,TRBJ1-2,TGTGCCAGCAGTTTGGGGGGATCAGGATTAGCTGGCTACACCTTC,CASSLGGSGLAGYTF
NA,NA,TRBV27,TRBJ1-5,TGTGCCAGCAGTCCAAAAGACGGGAGGCTGCAGCCCCAGCATTTT,CASSPKDGRLQPQHF
NA,TRBD1,TRBV25-1,TRBJ2-5,TGTGCCAGCAGTGTGTACAGGGGGGCCAGCGGCCAAGAGACCCAGTACTTC,CASSVYRGASGQETQYF
NA,NA,TRBV20-1,TRBJ2-3,TGCAGTGCTACCACTAGGGCTTCAGATACGCAGTATTTT,CSATTRASDTQYF
NA,TRBD2,TRBV20-1,TRBJ2-7,TGCAGTGCTAGAGGCGCGATAGCGGGGCGAAACTTCTACGAGCAGTACTTC,CSARGAIAGRNFYEQYF
NA,NA,TRBV15,TRBJ1-5,TGTGCCACCAGCAGAGTACGGGGTAGCAATCAGCCCCAGCATTTT,CATSRVRGSNQPQHF
NA,NA,TRBV20-1,TRBJ1-2,TGCAGTGCTAGAGATCAGCCATCCGGCTACACCTTC,CSARDQPSGYTF
NA,NA,TRBV5-1,TRBJ2-3,TGCGCCAGCAGCTCGATCGGGCGGATCAACACAGATACGCAGTATTTT,CASSSIGRINTDTQYF
NA,TRBD2,TRBV24-1,TRBJ2-3,TGTGCCACCAGTGATCTGAGCGGGGGAGGCACAGATACGCAGTATTTT,CATSDLSGGGTDTQYF
NA,TRBD2,TRBV5-1,TRBJ2-3,TGCGCCAGTACCTCTAGCGGGGGGGCCGGATTCACAGATACGCAGTATTTT,CASTSSGGAGFTDTQYF
NA,TRBD1,TRBV20-1,TRBJ1-4,TGCAGTGCTAGGGGCCCGGGACAGGGGGATGAAAAACTGTTTTTT,CSARGPGQGDEKLFF
once,NA,TRBV4-1,TRBJ1-1,TGCGCCAGCAGCCAAGTAGGGGTGGGGAACACTGAAGCTTTCTTT,CASSQVGVGNTEAFF
NA,NA,TRBV6-2/TRBV6-3,TRBJ2-3,TGTGCCAGCAGTTACTCGAGCGGGAGCACAGATACGCAGTATTTT,CASSYSSGSTDTQYF
NA,TRBD2,TRBV24-1,TRBJ2-2,TGTGCCACCAGTGATTTTAGGACTAGCGATACCGGGGAGCTGTTTTTT,CATSDFRTSDTGELFF
NA,NA,TRBV21-1,TRBJ2-5,TGTACCAGCAGCAAAGCGCGGGGAGGGCGAGAGACCCAGTACTTC,CTSSKARGGRETQYF
NA,NA,TRBV27,TRBJ1-2,TGTGCCAGCAGTTCGACCCTATGGGGGGGCTACACCTTC,CASSSTLWGGYTF
NA,NA,TRBV6-5,TRBJ2-5,TGTGCCAGCAGTTACGGTGCGGGGCAGTACTTC,CASSYGAGQYF
few,NA,TRBV12-3/TRBV12-4,TRBJ2-1,TGTGCCAGCAGTTCGGACGACGGGTACAATGAGCAGTTCTTC,CASSSDDGYNEQFF
NA,NA,TRBV28,TRBJ2-1,TGTGCCAGCAGTCTAAACGGCGTTTCCTACAATGAGCAGTTCTTC,CASSLNGVSYNEQFF
few,NA,TRBV15,TRBJ2-7,TGTGCCACCAGCAGAGAAACAGGATCCTACGAGCAGTACTTC,CATSRETGSYEQYF
NA,TRBD2,TRBV13,TRBJ2-5,TGTGCCAGCAGCTTCAACGAAGCGGGGGGGGAGACCCAGTACTTC,CASSFNEAGGETQYF
once,TRBD2,TRBV12-3/TRBV12-4,TRBJ2-3,TGTGCCAGCAGCCCTTCCGGGAGGGGGGATACGCAGTATTTT,CASSPSGRGDTQYF
NA,NA,TRBV6-1,TRBJ1-2,TGTGCCAGCAGGACCGGGACCGGCACTCCGTTTGAGAGCTACACCTTC,CASRTGTGTPFESYTF
NA,NA,TRBV7-2,TRBJ2-1,TGTGCCAGCAGCCCCTTAAGGGAGGAGCAGTTCTTC,CASSPLREEQFF
NA,TRBD2,TRBV5-4,TRBJ2-1,TGTGCCAGCAGCCCTCGACTCGCAGCGGGGGCTGACAATGAGCAGTTCTTC,CASSPRLAAGADNEQFF